This paragraph covers one T cell receptor beta chain sequence. Its cognate antigen has yet to be identified. No much larger clone is present one base from it, and per-base qualities are unavailable. The library was built by means of the immunoSEQ multiplex PCR assay. For the multiplex PCR, a mixture combining 60 forward primers for TCR Vbeta segments and 13 reverse primers for TCR Jbeta segments was used. The CDR3 region of rearranged TCR beta genes was amplified from genomic DNA by a multiplex PCR assay. Amplified TCR beta libraries were sequenced as 87-base-pair reads on the Illumina HiSeq System. The paper's data handling went like this. A later analysis counted some 74 million unique TCR beta chains across the 666 repertoires, and around 12 million of these chains were shared by at least two donors. Raw reads were error-corrected and collapsed into unique sequences with a nearest-neighbor algorithm that merged closely related sequences to remove PCR and sequencing errors. Alignment of CDR3 sequences to IMGT reference sequences was used to assign V, D and J gene segments. Each retained sequence needed at least a six-nucleotide match to both a V gene segment and a J gene segment. A rearrangement was called productive if the CDR3 had no stop codons and remained in frame with V and J, and every other rearrangement was called non-productive. CDR3 was defined according to IMGT convention as the region running from the second conserved V-encoded cysteine to the conserved J-encoded phenylalanine. In an earlier analysis of roughly 580 of the donors, sequences lacking an unambiguous match to a single V gene segment were excluded. In an earlier analysis of 587 of the donors, V segments were called functional above 56.7% productive rearrangements and were called segregating when the between-donor standard deviation exceeded 5%. To diagnose cytomegalovirus status from the catalog of TCR beta chain sequences, a statistical classification framework was built. In a later analysis, V and J genes were assigned by comparing TCR nucleotide sequences against IMGT/GENE-DB human TR gene sequences. Using the TCRdist pipeline, a later analysis assigned CDR3 sequences along with most-parsimonious VDJ recombination scenarios. A later analysis defined each TCR beta chain by its CDR3 amino acid sequence plus V-gene family, and excluded reads lacking a unique V-gene family. To address suspected cross-contamination and a sequencing artifact, a later analysis removed under 600 highly shared, low-generation-probability nucleotide sequences. A later analysis calculated a clonal expansion index for each public chain from normalized within-repertoire ranks of inferred template counts. A later analysis computed generation probabilities with a VDJ recombination model fitted to out-of-frame rearrangements, and checked the results against IGoR. In a later analysis, TCR-TCR, TCR-HLA and TCR-CMV co-occurrence was scored with hypergeometric tests, and a repertoire-size bias correction was applied to TCR pairs. To estimate false discovery rates, a later analysis permuted the HLA or CMV assignments 20 times. In a later analysis, co-occurring TCRs were grouped using DBSCAN, with TCRdist sequence similarity added in when clustering inside HLA-allele-positive subsets. Co-occurrence clustering excluded repertoires with fewer than 30,000 or more than 120,000 public chains, plus five with anomalous nucleotide sharing. TCRdb mirrors the immuneACCESS table, restricted to in-frame sequences. Some clones are absent from its copies; in checked studies, under half trace to an unresolved V gene, and the reason for the others is unknown. The V and J calls and clone size come from that table; D and trimming were worked out from the DNA. A total of tens of thousands of clones appear in this sample, around 77% of them only once. The biggest ten clones account for roughly 3.4% of the sample.

These data come from a study of cytomegalovirus exposure and HLA in healthy donors (dated by TCRdb to about 2017). In the study overall: In an earlier analysis of some 550 of the donors, approximately 260 Gb of sequence data and 117 million unique TCR beta sequences from about 180 million T cells were reported. Roughly 310 gigabases of sequencing data and approximately 85 million unique TCR sequences were included in an early release covering roughly 700 HLA-typed donors. Among the approximately 420 genotyped donors, around 79% belonged to the genetic ancestry cluster associated with self-reported Caucasian donors. The study aimed to test whether signatures of past pathogen exposure could be identified by cataloging public T cell receptors. Using immunosequencing, the study profiled T cell repertoires from approximately 700 subjects and related those repertoires to cytomegalovirus serostatus. In addition to the first cohort of approximately 670 subjects, a separate validation cohort of 130 or so different subjects was used. To predict cytomegalovirus infection status, the study combined high-throughput TCR immunosequencing, statistical association of individual TCRs with disease status, and machine learning. A later analysis re-analyzed previously published TCR beta repertoires from 550 to 700 donors and added high-resolution HLA genotyping to study TCR occurrence patterns. The later analysis used no new phenotypic data to find candidate immune exposures, relying instead on TCR beta sequences and their occurrence across donors. To decide whether each TCR beta V gene segment behaved as functional or pseudogenic, an earlier analysis of fewer than 750 of the donors relied on high-throughput TCR beta sequencing. Donor age, sex, ethnicity and CMV serostatus were collected together with the repertoire data. A later genetic analysis used genome-wide SNP genotypes for about three fifths of the roughly 700 donors, treating that subset as a discovery cohort. Every discovery cohort repertoire had been produced on one sequencing platform. Class I and class II HLA loci were covered by the typing at four-digit resolution. The number of typed donors differed by locus: about 620-630 for A, B, C, DRB1 and DQB1; approximately 520 for DQA1; around 580 for DPA1; and about 470 for DPB1. Because of strong linkage in the cohort, four or five DR-DQ haplotypes were treated as single units for association and clustering. On average, 235,054 unique TCR beta nucleotide sequences were sequenced per donor among 398 genotyped donors of the cohort, with 15% to 20% of those sequences being non-productive. Study-wide findings and limitations: In this cohort, only TCR beta chains were sequenced, and detectable features were limited by the absence of alpha or paired-chain data. The 87-base-pair reads could not distinguish some IMGT-functional V segments, including TRBV6-2 and TRBV6-3, so those segments were excluded. When HLA alleles, especially DR and DQ, strongly co-occurred, attributing TCR associations to individual alleles was difficult. An earlier analysis of roughly 570 of the donors showed that most TCR beta V segments appeared in productive rearrangements either about 87% or about 30% of the time, which broadly matched IMGT annotations. A further reported finding was that TCR beta sequences accurately predicted the HLA-A and HLA-B alleles for most subjects in the first cohort. The classifier was reported to diagnose cytomegalovirus status with high specificity and sensitivity in both the original cohort and the validation cohort. V-gene and J-gene trimming of TCR beta chains was associated with a missense DCLRE1C variant in a later genetic analysis, and the association was replicated in an independent cohort. A later analysis found that most CMV-associated TCR beta chains appeared HLA-restricted, with HLA associations seemingly driven largely by CMV exposure. A later analysis associated 15,000 or so TCR beta sequences with specific HLA alleles at a false discovery rate of 0.05. Because counts were too low, roughly 17 rarely observed V segments, including chromosome 9 orphons, were left out of the earlier analysis of a few hundred of the donors. A few of the identified cytomegalovirus-associated TCR beta chains were confirmed in vitro to be specific for cytomegalovirus antigens. Because HLA typing was missing for some donors at each locus, association tests included only the typed subset. The sequencing pipeline was judged likely to have produced a cluster of highly shared sequence variants as a technical artifact. Immune exposure information for the cohort was limited to CMV serostatus. A later analysis found that TCR association rates varied across HLA loci, with DRB1 alleles showing the most associated TCRs and HLA-C alleles the fewest. A total of fewer than 200 TCR beta chains were listed by the study as associated with cytomegalovirus. In a later analysis, HLA-associated TCR beta chains showed more clonal expansion and lower generation probabilities than non-associated chains that were equally common. Several of the top co-occurrence clusters appeared to be linked to parvovirus B19, influenza, CMV and Epstein-Barr virus, according to a later analysis. According to the authors, the approach could potentially be generalized to other disease states and immunological phenotypes. While some public TCRs were present in many individuals, most TCR sequences turned up only very rarely across donors. Linkage disequilibrium might explain the correlated functional status among segregating V segments, but an unknown experimental factor could not be ruled out. The presence/absence analyses assumed that sequencing depth was roughly uniform across donors, and that assumption may not be true. Compared with the approximately 670-donor mean, donors in an Asian-associated ancestry cluster had fewer N-insertions in productive TCRs, according to a later genetic analysis.

The cohort comprised some 730 healthy bone marrow donors. At the time of sampling, every cohort member was nominally healthy, though immune exposures that went unrecorded were likely present. The donor was CMV seropositive and was included in the group of almost 300 seropositive cohort members. Each donor provided a peripheral blood sample, and peripheral blood mononuclear cells were used for TCR beta sequencing. The Qiagen DNeasy Blood Extraction Kit was used to extract genomic DNA from the blood cell samples. Its CDR3 holds 14 amino acids, cysteine through phenylalanine. Only CDR3 DNA is held: 42 bases, read in frame from base 1. The V end gives up 2 bases and the J end 10 bases, leaving 8 bases in the junction not matched to a gene. The germline V gene (reference sequence) provides CDR1 GTSNPN and CDR2 SVGIG.

The sequenced sample consisted of PBMCs. This TCR derives from a woman aged 40 to 55 in good health and CMV-seropositive. The chain was built from TRBV30 and TRBJ1-6, with TRBD1 matching 7 junction bases. The CDR3 sequence is CAWSPDREYSPLHF. The DNA sequence follows: TGTGCCTGGAGTCCCGACAGGGAATACTCACCCCTCCACTTT.